One and the same sample provided the 18 T cell receptor beta chains below, sequenced in a study of CD8+ T cells in alopecia areata. It was cDNA, reverse transcribed from extracted RNA, that served as the sequencing template. Using immunoSEQ multiplex PCR, the repertoire was profiled, and TCRdb retains in-frame clones only, with some absent. The profile shows 65,000 to 75,000 clones, approximately 45% of them singletons. The source material was CD8+ T cells sorted from blood, sampled at week 0. The receptors stem from a human donor with alopecia areata.

This clone was counted many times. In DNA form, the CDR3 reads TGTGCCAGCAGCTACCTAGCGGGAGCCTACAATGAGCAGTTCTTC. Encoded protein: CASSYLAGAYNEQFF. The rearrangement uses TRBV28 and TRBJ2-1; 10 bases are a match to TRBD2. This CDR3 has 15 residues. Germline-derived CDR1 and CDR2 are MDHEN and SYDVKM. With 6 bases clipped from V and 2 bases from J, the junction kept 4 bases outside the gene matches. Variable domain in full (rest from reference TRBV28 and TRBJ2-1): DVKVTQSSRYLVKRTGEKVFLECVQDMDHENMFWYRQDPGLGLRLIYFSYDVKMKEKGDIPEGYSVSREKKERFSLILESASTNQTSMYLCASSYLAGAYNEQFFGPGTRLTVL.

The chain is built from TRBV29-1 and TRBJ2-1, with 8 positions matching TRBD1. The germline CDR1 and CDR2 sequences are SQVTM and ANQGSEA. V trimming: 6 bases; J trimming: 7 bases; junction bases outside the gene matches: 2. The CDR3 is made up of 11 amino acids. The CDR3 here is CSVYRGNEQFF. In nucleotides, the CDR3 is TGCAGCGTCTACAGGGGGAATGAGCAGTTCTTC.

The chain joins TRBV19 to TRBJ2-7, with 10 bases aligning to TRBD2. V gave up 7 bases and J gave up 0 bases; unmatched junction bases: 3. The germline gives CDR1 LNHDA, CDR2 SQIVND (reference sequence). The CDR3 length is 14 residues. The CDR3: CASTSGGSSYEQYF. The CDR3 DNA is TGTGCCAGTACTAGCGGGGGCAGCTCCTACGAGCAGTACTTC.

This clone was seen a few times. This likely reflects a read error, since a far larger clone is one base away. The J gene is TRBJ2-1, the V gene TRBV5-8; the match to TRBD2 covers 12 bases. V was clipped by 0 bases and J by 7 bases; unmatched bases: 5. This CDR3 has 16 residues. Germline V gene sequence: CDR1 SGHTS, CDR2 YDEGEE. The CDR3 loop is CASSLVPSGRGNEQFF. In DNA form, the CDR3 reads TGTGCCAGCAGCTTGGTTCCTAGCGGGAGGGGGAATGAGCAGTTCTTC.

This clone was detected once. This chain connects TRBV28 to TRBJ2-7, with D unclear. Germline values: CDR1 MDHEN, CDR2 SYDVKM. Trimming took 5 bases from V and 6 from J, leaving 17 bases between them. The CDR3 totals 14 residues. The CDR3 sequence is CASSPANLRGEQYF. The CDR3 DNA sequence: TGTGCCAGCAGTCCCGCCAACCTCCGAGGCGAGCAGTACTTC.

The chain couples TRBV5-1 to TRBJ2-5; D remains ambiguous. The CDR3 runs to 11 residues. The germline V gene has CDR1 SGHRS and CDR2 YFSETQ. Trimming cost V 2 bases and J 2 bases, with 1 base left between them. In DNA form, the CDR3 reads TGCGCCAGCAGCTTTCAAGAGACCCAGTACTTC. Translating it yields CASSFQETQYF.

V gene TRBV30 combines with J gene TRBJ1-2, with TRBD1 as a possible D gene (5 bases). Trimming took 5 bases from V and 8 from J, leaving 15 bases between them. CDR1 and CDR2 from the germline V gene are GTSNPN and SVGIG (reference sequence). This CDR3 comprises 12 residues. DNA of the CDR3: TGTGCCTGGGACTTTGGACATCGAGGCTACACCTTC. Protein: CAWDFGHRGYTF. The complete variable domain, with remaining parts taken from reference TRBV30 and TRBJ1-2, reads SQTIHQWPATLVQPVGSPLSLECTVEGTSNPNLYWYRQAAGRGLQLLFYSVGIGQISSEVPQNLSASRPQDRQFILSSKKLLLSDSGFYLCAWDFGHRGYTFGSGTRLTVV.

This chain connects TRBV7-9 to TRBJ2-2; the match to TRBD1 covers 8 bases. Trimming took 5 bases from V and 5 from J; bases not matched to a gene: 10. Germline values: CDR1 SEHNR, CDR2 FQNEAQ (reference sequence). This CDR3 spans 16 amino acids. DNA of the CDR3: TGTGCCAGCAGCCCAGGTGGGACAGGTCCTACCGGGGAGCTGTTTTTT. It yields the protein CASSPGGTGPTGELFF.

The V and J genes are TRBV28 and TRBJ1-5; tentatively, D is TRBD1 (6 bases). The CDR3 runs 14 residues. From germline, CDR1 is MDHEN and CDR2 SYDVKM. The V and J ends lost 5 bases and 7 bases respectively, with 15 bases between them. CDR3 loop: CASSPTGLSQPQHF. Written as DNA, the CDR3 is TGTGCCAGCAGTCCCACAGGGCTCTCCCAGCCCCAGCATTTT.

This chain links TRBV10-3 with TRBJ2-3, with 9 positions matching TRBD2. Germline assignment: CDR1 ENHRY and CDR2 SYGVKD. The CDR3 contains 15 residues. Trimming at V came to 7 bases and at J to 2 bases, leaving 7 bases not matched to a gene. The CDR3 region is CAIKRSSGTTDTQYF. DNA of the CDR3: TGTGCCATCAAGAGGTCTAGCGGGACCACAGATACGCAGTATTTT.

The J gene is TRBJ1-1, the V gene TRBV5-3; D call uncertain. TRBV5-3 belongs to the ORF category, with a function that is uncertain. This CDR3 is 14 amino acids long. Deletions cut 2 bases from V and 5 bases from J, with 13 bases between. The CDR3 loop is CARSFGGSGTEAFF. CDR3 sequence (DNA): TGTGCCAGAAGCTTCGGCGGGAGTGGGACTGAAGCTTTCTTT.

This clone was counted between two and nine times. The chain links TRBV28 to TRBJ2-4; D gene uncertain. This CDR3 comprises 14 residues. V lost 7 bases to trimming and J lost 0 bases, with 10 bases between them. Germline-derived CDR1 and CDR2 are MDHEN and SYDVKM. This CDR3 reads CASTSPIAKNIQYF. CDR3 nucleotide sequence: TGTGCCAGCACTTCTCCGATAGCCAAAAACATTCAGTACTTC.

V gene TRBV18 combines with J gene TRBJ2-1; 12 nucleotides agree with TRBD1. CDR1 is KGHSH, CDR2 LQKENI, per germline. Trimming removed 3 bases from V and 6 bases from J; junction bases left unmatched: 3. This CDR3 region has 15 residues. CDR3 sequence (DNA): TGTGCCAGCTCACCCCGGGACAGGGGGCTCAATGAGCAGTTCTTC. Translating it yields CASSPRDRGLNEQFF.

V usage is TRBV9 and J usage is TRBJ2-7; TRBD1 or TRBD2 may be the D gene (5 bases each). This CDR3 comprises 14 residues. Germline CDR1 and CDR2: SGDLS and YYNGEE. V lost 2 bases to trimming and J lost 2 bases, with 11 bases between them. CDR3 residues: CASSVDWGAYEQYF. The CDR3 DNA sequence: TGTGCCAGCAGCGTGGACTGGGGCGCCTACGAGCAGTACTTC.

This clone has only a few counts. The chain joins TRBV4-1 to TRBJ2-2; D might be TRBD1 (6 bases). CDR1 is MGHRA, CDR2 YSYEKL, per germline. Trimming pared 10 bases from V and 4 bases from J, leaving 22 bases between. The CDR3 runs to 16 residues. CDR3 bases: TGCGCCACCAGAATTTTTCAGGGGCCATCCACCGGGGAGCTGTTTTTT. Residues: CATRIFQGPSTGELFF.

The chain has TRBV30 and TRBJ1-1, with a weak D call TRBD1 (5 bases). The V gene's germline CDR1 is GTSNPN and CDR2 SVGIG (reference sequence). The CDR3 consists of 13 residues. Trimming took 0 bases from V and 8 from J, leaving 13 bases between them. CDR3 DNA sequence: TGTGCCTGGAGTGTACTGGGGGGGATGGAAGCTTTCTTT. This encodes CAWSVLGGMEAFF. Full variable domain (rest looked up from reference TRBV30 and TRBJ1-1): SQTIHQWPATLVQPVGSPLSLECTVEGTSNPNLYWYRQAAGRGLQLLFYSVGIGQISSEVPQNLSASRPQDRQFILSSKKLLLSDSGFYLCAWSVLGGMEAFFGQGTRLTVV.

CDR3 sequence: CASSPTRGAGEAFF. The CDR3 DNA reads as TGTGCCAGCAGCCCTACTCGGGGGGCCGGGGAAGCTTTCTTT. The chain is built from TRBV5-6 and TRBJ1-1, with D perhaps matching TRBD1 (6 bases). Germline CDR1 reads SGHDT; CDR2 reads YYEEEE. Trimming removed 4 bases at V and 8 bases at J, with 18 bases between. The CDR3 has 14 residues.

This clone appeared many times. The chain joins TRBV11-2 to TRBJ2-3; a weak D match, TRBD2 (6 bases). Germline V lookup: CDR1 SGHAT, CDR2 FQNNGV. Trimming took 6 bases from V and 7 from J, leaving 17 bases between them. The CDR3 sequence is 14 residues long. The CDR3 region has the DNA TGTGCCAGCAGTCCTGACCGGGAGCTAAATACGCAGTATTTT. Translated: CASSPDRELNTQYF.